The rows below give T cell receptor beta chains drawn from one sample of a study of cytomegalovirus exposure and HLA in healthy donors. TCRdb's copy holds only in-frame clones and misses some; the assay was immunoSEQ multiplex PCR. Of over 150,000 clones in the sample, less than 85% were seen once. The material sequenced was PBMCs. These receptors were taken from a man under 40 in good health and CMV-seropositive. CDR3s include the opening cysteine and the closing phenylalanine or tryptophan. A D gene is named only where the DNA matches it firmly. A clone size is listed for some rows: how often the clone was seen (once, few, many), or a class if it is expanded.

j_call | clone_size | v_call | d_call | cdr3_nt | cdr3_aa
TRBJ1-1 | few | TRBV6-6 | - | TGTGCCAGCAGTTACAACAGGGCCGCTGAAGCTTTCTTT | CASSYNRAAEAFF
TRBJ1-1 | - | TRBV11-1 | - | TGTGCCAGCAGCCGCGCCGGGTCGAGGACTGAAGCTTTCTTT | CASSRAGSRTEAFF
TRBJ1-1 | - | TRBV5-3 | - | TGTGCCAGAAGCCCTCAGGGTCGGGGAGGAGCTTTCTTT | CARSPQGRGGAFF
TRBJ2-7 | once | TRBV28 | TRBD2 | TGTGCCAGCAGTTTGGGCGGGAGTGGTTACGAGCAGTACTTC | CASSLGGSGYEQYF
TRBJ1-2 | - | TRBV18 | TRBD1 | TGTGCCAGCTCACCCGGGACAGGTACTAACTATGGCTACACCTTC | CASSPGTGTNYGYTF
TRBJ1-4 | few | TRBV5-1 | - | TGCGCCAGCAGGCGGGGCGATTCTGCAACTAATGAAAAACTGTTTTTT | CASRRGDSATNEKLFF
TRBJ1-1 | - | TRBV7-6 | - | TGTGCCAGCAGCTTATCCCTGCCGACTTTGAACACTGAAGCTTTCTTT | CASSLSLPTLNTEAFF
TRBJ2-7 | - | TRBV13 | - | TGTGCCAGCAGCTTAAAAGCGGGCCGCTACGAGCAGTACTTC | CASSLKAGRYEQYF
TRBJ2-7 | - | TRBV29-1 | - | TGCAGCGTTCTTCTAGCCGGCTCCTACGAGCAGTACTTC | CSVLLAGSYEQYF
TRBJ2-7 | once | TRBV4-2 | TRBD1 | TGTGCCAGCAGCCAAGAGACAGGGGGCATCTACGAGCAGTACTTC | CASSQETGGIYEQYF
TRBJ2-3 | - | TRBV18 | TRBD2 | TGTGCCAGCTCACCAAAGCTAGCGGGGAGCACAGATACGCAGTATTTT | CASSPKLAGSTDTQYF
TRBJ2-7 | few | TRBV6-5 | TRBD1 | TGTGCCAGCAGGTTCAGAGGACAGGGAAATTTAGAGCAGTACTTC | CASRFRGQGNLEQYF
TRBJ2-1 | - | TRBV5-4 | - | TGTGCCAGCAGCTTTGGGCAAAATGAGCAGTTCTTC | CASSFGQNEQFF
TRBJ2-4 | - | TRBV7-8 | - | TGTGCCAGCAGCTTAGGAATCGGAGAAAACATTCAGTACTTC | CASSLGIGENIQYF
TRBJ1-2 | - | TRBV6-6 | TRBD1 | TGTGCCAGCAGCCCCGGGACAGGGAACTATGGCTACACCTTC | CASSPGTGNYGYTF
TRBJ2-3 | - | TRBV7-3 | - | TGTGCCAGCAGCTTGGGGACATCCTTTAGGGGCACAGATACGCAGTATTTT | CASSLGTSFRGTDTQYF
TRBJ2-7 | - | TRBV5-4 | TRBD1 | TGTGCCAGCGGTCAAGGGGGCAAGAGCTCCTACGAGCAGTACTTC | CASGQGGKSSYEQYF
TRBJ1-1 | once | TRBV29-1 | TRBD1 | TGCAGCTCGCAGACAGGGTCAGGTGCGACTGAAGCTTTCTTT | CSSQTGSGATEAFF
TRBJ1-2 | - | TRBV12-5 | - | TGTGCTAGTGCCCGTGAGGCAGGACAGATCTATGGCTACACCTTC | CASAREAGQIYGYTF
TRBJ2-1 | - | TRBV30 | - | TGTGCCTGGAACCCCGGGAGCTCCTACAATGAGCAGTTCTTC | CAWNPGSSYNEQFF